This T cell receptor (beta chain) was profiled in a study of blood T cell repertoires in COVID-19. In the study overall: Specimens from acute and convalescent COVID-19 originated in the United States, Italy and Spain. Sample material is recorded as cDNA or gDNA derived from T cells, B-cell-depleted T cells, or PBMCs.

Authors' data handling: Reference gene primer amplification in the assay estimated nucleated cell counts. Produced via immunoSEQ multiplex PCR; TCRdb's table is partial and in-frame only. V, J and clone size are those of that table, while D and trimming were read from the DNA. This repertoire shows tens of thousands of clones, roughly 90% found once; its top ten account for 12%. V shed 8 bases and J 5 bases; nucleotides not matched to a gene: 5. The CDR3 totals 12 residues. Sequencing was carried out using peripheral blood. The receptor was derived from a human donor in a cohort sampled during active COVID-19. This chain uses TRBV12-3 or TRBV12-4 with TRBJ1-1, with TRBD1 matching 7 bases. The CDR3 nucleotides read TGTGCCAGCGGCAGGGGGTTTACTGAAGCTTTCTTT. Translation gives CASGRGFTEAFF.